Listed here is a single T cell receptor (beta chain). This record belongs to a study of siplizumab effects on memory and regulatory T cells. The table came from immunoSEQ multiplex PCR; TCRdb's copy has only in-frame clones and leaves some out. The repertoire holds tens of thousands of clones, with about 96% as singletons. Unstimulated naive, memory, effector memory and TEMRA subsets from a few donor pairs were sequenced. The clonotype comes from a human donor in good health. The sample comprised naive CD8+ T cells sorted from blood.

CDR3: CASSQSEQETQYF. CDR3 DNA sequence: TGCGCCAGCAGCCAATCAGAACAAGAGACCCAGTACTTC. The chain joins TRBV4-1 to TRBJ2-5; D gene ambiguous. Trimming stripped 2 bases from V and 2 bases from J, with 6 bases between. Germline CDR1 reads MGHRA; CDR2 reads YSYEKL. The CDR3 runs to 13 residues.